This passage covers 12 T cell receptor beta chains from one sample sequenced in a study of Graves' ophthalmopathy and Graves' hyperthyroidism. The authors amplified TCR beta CDR3 regions from RNA transcripts. The workflow started with a first-round RT-PCR run with HTBI primers and then moved on to a second-round multiplex PCR. MiXCR, applied by TCRdb to the multiplex PCR reads, yields one record per CDR3 protein. This sample has 680,000 or so distinct CDR3 sequences, with about 24% found just once. Sequencing was carried out using peripheral blood. The origin of the receptors is a woman aged 18-29 years with stable Graves' hyperthyroidism. Some clones in this sample may be carry-over from other donors' samples.

The rearrangement links TRBV11-2 to TRBJ2-5; D is possibly TRBD1 or TRBD2 (5 bases each). Trimming cost V 6 bases and J 5 bases, with 19 bases left between them. This CDR3 comprises 15 residues. Germline CDR1 is SGHAT and CDR2 is FQNNGV. DNA of the CDR3: TGTGCCAGCAGACGAGTGGTGGGGGAGTGGGAGACCCAGTACTTC. As protein: CASRRVVGEWETQYF.

J is TRBJ2-7 and V is TRBV10-2, with 7 nucleotides matching TRBD1. The CDR3 runs to 12 residues. The V and J ends lost 8 bases and 4 bases, in that order; junction bases with no gene match: 5. Germline CDR1 reads WSHSY; CDR2 reads SAAADI. The CDR3 protein is CASGNRGYEQYF. The CDR3 nucleotides are TGCGCCAGCGGTAACAGGGGATACGAGCAGTACTTC.

This clonotype has at least ten counts. This chain joins TRBV15 and TRBJ2-6, with D hard to call. V lost 4 bases, J lost 4 bases, and 5 bases lay in between. The CDR3 is 13 residues long. CDR1 and CDR2 (germline): LNHNV, YYDKDF (reference sequence). The CDR3 reads CATSITGANVLTF. CDR3 nucleotides: TGTGCCACCAGCATTACCGGGGCCAACGTCCTGACTTTC.

This sequence joins TRBV6-1 and TRBJ1-5; 7 bases line up with TRBD1. CDR3 length: 14 residues. Germline V gene lookup returns CDR1 MNHNS and CDR2 SASEGT. J gave up 4 bases and V 7 bases, and 7 bases lay outside the gene matches. The CDR3 nucleotides are TGTGCCAGCAATGGGGGACAGATAAATCAGCCCCAGCATTTT. The encoded protein is CASNGGQINQPQHF.

This clonotype has more than one count but fewer than ten. V is TRBV9 and J is TRBJ2-2; 15 positions agree with TRBD2. The CDR3 totals 16 residues. Germline V lookup: CDR1 SGDLS, CDR2 YYNGEE. Trimming cost V 3 bases and J 7 bases; bases outside gene matches: 4. The CDR3 nucleotides read TGTGCCAGCAGCGCGGGACTAGCGGGAGGAGGCGGGGAGCTGTTTTTT. It specifies CASSAGLAGGGGELFF.

This clonotype was counted ten times or more. Here the CDR3 reads CASSPRRQVQNTEAFF. The CDR3 DNA is TGTGCCAGTAGTCCCCGGAGACAGGTACAGAACACTGAAGCTTTCTTT. This chain joins TRBV19 and TRBJ1-1; possible D gene TRBD1, 6 bases. CDR1 is LNHDA, CDR2 SQIVND, per germline (reference sequence). Trimming took off 5 bases at V and 1 base at J, with 17 bases between the two ends. The CDR3 totals 16 residues.

The chain has TRBV6-5 and TRBJ2-7; TRBD1 matches at 8 bases. This CDR3 has 15 amino acids. The germline V gene has CDR1 MNHEY and CDR2 SVGAGI. With V trimmed by 4 bases and J by 3 bases, 8 bases remained unmatched. The CDR3 DNA sequence: TGTGCCAGCAGTTTGACGACAGGGGATGTCTACGAGCAGTACTTC. Encoded protein: CASSLTTGDVYEQYF.

This clonotype was counted many times. V and J are TRBV7-2 and TRBJ2-5, with D perhaps being TRBD1 or TRBD2 (6 bases each). The ends were cut back, 4 bases at V and 4 bases at J, with 16 bases in the middle. The CDR3 length is 15 residues. The V gene's germline CDR1 is SGHTA and CDR2 FQGNSA. CDR3: CASSWSMGGGETQYF. CDR3 bases: TGTGCCAGCAGCTGGTCCATGGGGGGCGGAGAGACCCAGTACTTC.

Comments on this clonotype: A clone one base away is much larger, so this may be a read error. V is TRBV6-4 and J is TRBJ2-2; TRBD1 or TRBD2 may be the D gene (5 bases each). V lost 7 bases, J lost 6 bases, and 18 bases lay in between. From germline, CDR1 is MRHNA and CDR2 SNTAGT. The CDR3 runs 15 residues. The CDR3 coding sequence is TGTGCCAGCAACTACGGGGCCTGGTGTGCCGGGGAGCTGTTTTTT. This encodes CASNYGAWCAGELFF.

The chain couples TRBV20-1 to TRBJ1-5; D is undetermined. This CDR3 is 15 amino acids long. Germline CDR1 is DFQATT and CDR2 is SNEGSKA (reference sequence). The V end lost 0 bases, the J end lost 10 bases, and 19 bases lay between the germline ends. The CDR3: CSAREQRSGLGPQHF. DNA of the CDR3: TGCAGTGCTAGAGAACAGAGATCTGGGCTAGGTCCCCAGCATTTT.

The CDR3 region has the DNA TGTGCCAGCAGCAGAGGTAATGTTGAAGCTTTCTTT. This translates into CASSRGNVEAFF. V and J are TRBV11-1 and TRBJ1-1; D uncertain. Germline loops: CDR1 SGHAT, CDR2 FQDESV (reference sequence). V lost 5 bases to trimming and J lost 7 bases, with 11 bases between them. The CDR3 spans 12 residues.

Only a few counts were recorded for this clonotype. This chain links TRBV4-3 with TRBJ1-2; 7 positions match TRBD1. The CDR3 runs to 16 residues. The V gene end was trimmed by 4 bases and the J gene end by 3 bases; junction bases not matched to a gene: 11. Germline-derived CDR1 and CDR2 are LGHNA and YSLEER. In DNA, the CDR3 is TGCGCCAGCAGCCGGGAAGGGGGCCCTACGTACTATGGCTACACCTTC. Protein sequence: CASSREGGPTYYGYTF.